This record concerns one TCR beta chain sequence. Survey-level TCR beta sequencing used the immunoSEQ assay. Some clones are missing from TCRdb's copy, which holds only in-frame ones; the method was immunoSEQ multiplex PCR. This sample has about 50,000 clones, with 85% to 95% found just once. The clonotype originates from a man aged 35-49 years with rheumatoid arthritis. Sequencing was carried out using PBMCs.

The CDR3 here is CASSPPGQKSYGYTF. The CDR3 region has the DNA TGTGCCAGCAGTCCCCCGGGACAGAAATCCTATGGCTACACCTTC. The gene calls are TRBV2 and TRBJ1-2; TRBD1 agrees at 7 bases. J was trimmed by 4 bases and V by 5 bases; bases with no gene match: 10. CDR3 size: 15 residues. The germline V gene encodes CDR1 SNHLY and CDR2 FYNNEI.